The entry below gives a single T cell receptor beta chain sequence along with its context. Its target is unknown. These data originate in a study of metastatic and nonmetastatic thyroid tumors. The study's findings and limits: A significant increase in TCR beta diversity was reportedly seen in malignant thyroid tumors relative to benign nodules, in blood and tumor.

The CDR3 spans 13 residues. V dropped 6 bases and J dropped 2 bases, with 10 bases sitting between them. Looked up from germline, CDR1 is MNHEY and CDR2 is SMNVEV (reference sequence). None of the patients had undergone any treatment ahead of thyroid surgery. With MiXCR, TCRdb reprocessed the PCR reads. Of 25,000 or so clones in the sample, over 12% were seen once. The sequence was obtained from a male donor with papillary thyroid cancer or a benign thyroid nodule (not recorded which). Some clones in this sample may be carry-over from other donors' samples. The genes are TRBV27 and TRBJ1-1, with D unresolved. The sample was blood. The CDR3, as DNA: TGTGCCAGCAGGTTAGCAGCCAACACTGAAGCTTTCTTT. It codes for CASRLAANTEAFF.